This entry is about one TCR beta chain. Its antigen remains undetermined. No much larger clone is present one base from it, and per-base qualities are unavailable. According to the study, the label for this sample's treatment or condition signals: oral pan-JAK inhibitor, 5-10 mg twice daily. Peripheral blood and lesional scalp punch biopsies were obtained from patients with alopecia areata. PBMCs were isolated by density centrifugation and stained for CD3, CD4 and CD8, and CD4+ and CD8+ T cells were sorted on a FACSAria. Including cysteine and phenylalanine, the CDR3 has 15 amino acids. The only DNA kept is the CDR3, 45 bases in frame from the first base. CDR1 SGHVS and CDR2 FQNEAQ were looked up in the germline V gene. Deletion took 4 bases off V and 4 bases off J, with a span of 13 bases between the germline ends. The sample belongs to a study of CD8+ T cells in alopecia areata (dated 2018 in TCRdb). Context from the whole study: The treated patients took part in an open-label pilot trial in which moderate-to-severe alopecia areata was treated with oral tofacitinib at 5 to 10 mg twice daily. Clonality in the scalp was compared among normal scalp (n=4), patchy alopecia areata scalp (n=8), and alopecia totalis/universalis scalp (n=8). Patients received tofacitinib for 6 to 18 months and were then followed off drug for 6 months to check for delayed response and recurrence. Human TCRbeta sequencing covered scalp tissue and sorted CD4+ and CD8+ peripheral blood T cells from patchy and totalis/universalis alopecia areata patients and healthy controls. TCRbeta CDR3 regions were amplified by immunoSEQ multiplex PCR with 35 Vbeta forward and 13 Jbeta reverse primers. For the treated patients, the SALT score, which quantifies what percentage of scalp surface area is affected, served as the measure of disease severity. High-throughput TCRbeta sequencing was used to examine T cell clonal expansion in alopecia areata in both the C3H/HeJ mouse model and human patients. Biopsies were taken from tofacitinib-treated patients at baseline and again at 4 and 24 weeks into treatment, and several of those patients also had a later scalp biopsy. The RNA source kit depended on sample type: the PAXgene miRNA kit for fixed scalp, the miRNeasy kit for PBMCs, and the RNeasy kit for mouse skin.

Study-wide conclusions, independent of this receptor: Scalp TCR repertoire analysis is complicated because resident alphabeta T cells in normal human skin are also sequenced, whereas mouse skin is dominated by gammadelta T cells. Compared with normal scalp, lesional scalp, particularly in alopecia totalis/universalis, had higher clonality and more expanded CD8+ clones, which suggests antigenic drive. TCR sequences shared between patients were less clear than in mice, possibly partly because of HLA diversity in the patient population. Tofacitinib significantly decreased scalp clonality and the number of expanded CD8+ clones among the top 100 scalp clones. During tofacitinib treatment, many expanded lesional clones remained in scalp and blood, and this persistence may partly explain relapse after treatment is stopped. The treated cohort was small, with a single nonresponder, so links between baseline CD8+ expansion and response need larger studies.

The library came from the immunoSEQ multiplex PCR assay. RNA was extracted from all samples and reverse transcribed into cDNA as template for TCR sequencing. First-strand cDNA was synthesized with SuperScript III using a 2:1 mix of oligo-dT and random hexamers. A synthetic immune receptor repertoire was used to measure amplification bias, and any remaining bias was corrected computationally. For the original study's pipeline: After raw reads were preprocessed to remove errors, the CDR3 was defined following IMGT conventions as running from the conserved cysteine to phenylalanine. Clonality was calculated as 1 minus Shannon entropy normalized by log2 of the number of productive unique TCRs. CD4 or CD8 identity of scalp clones was inferred by cross-referencing scalp TCRbeta sequences with sorted blood CD4 and CD8 repertoires. TCRdb carries this immuneACCESS record with in-frame sequences only. Its versions omit some clonotypes, under half of them owing to an unresolved V gene in the studies checked, with the rest unexplained. V and J calls and clone size follow that table, whereas D and trimming were derived from the DNA. The sample records around 180,000 clones, roughly 70% of which are singletons. Of the sample, approximately 1.3% falls within the top ten clones.

The sequence derives from a human donor with alopecia areata. The chain links TRBV7-8 with TRBJ2-2; possibly the D gene is TRBD2, per 6 matching bases. The sequencing used CD4+ T cells sorted from blood, collected around week 47, from a patient treated with tofacitinib. The nucleotide sequence is TGTGCCAGCAGCTCCAGACTAGTCGGCACCGGGGAGCTGTTTTTT. It is translated as CASSSRLVGTGELFF.